This is a list of T cell receptor beta chains from one sample in a study of blood T cell repertoires in COVID-19. Repertoires were generated with immunoSEQ multiplex PCR, while TCRdb's copy carries only in-frame clones and drops some. The data show about 61,000 clones, 60% to 80% seen once. Sequenced: peripheral blood. The receptor set was obtained from a man at least 80 years old with active or convalescent COVID-19. Both conserved end residues are part of each CDR3. Each record gives: D gene, clone size, V gene, J gene, CDR3 DNA, CDR3 protein. D genes are given only for firm matches. The size entry is marked missing in some rows and otherwise reads once, few, many or a size class.

d_call: TRBD1
clone_size: NA
v_call: TRBV5-1
j_call: TRBJ2-7
cdr3_nt: TGCGCCAGCAGCTTGGAAGGGGGCCACGAGCAGTACTTC
cdr3_aa: CASSLEGGHEQYF

d_call: NA
clone_size: medium-sized
v_call: TRBV28
j_call: TRBJ1-1
cdr3_nt: TGTGCCAGCAGACTAGGTATCACTGAAGCTTTCTTT
cdr3_aa: CASRLGITEAFF

d_call: NA
clone_size: NA
v_call: TRBV14
j_call: TRBJ1-3
cdr3_nt: TGTGCCAGCAGCCATAATTGGGGAGGAGGAAACACCATATATTTT
cdr3_aa: CASSHNWGGGNTIYF

d_call: TRBD1
clone_size: few
v_call: TRBV20-1
j_call: TRBJ2-5
cdr3_nt: TGCGCCAGACAGGGTCAAGAGACCCAGTACTTC
cdr3_aa: CARQGQETQYF

d_call: NA
clone_size: NA
v_call: TRBV27
j_call: TRBJ1-1
cdr3_nt: TGTGCCAGCAGCCTTATGCGAAGGGGGAACACTGAAGCTTTCTTT
cdr3_aa: CASSLMRRGNTEAFF

d_call: NA
clone_size: NA
v_call: TRBV5-1
j_call: TRBJ2-7
cdr3_nt: TGCGCCAGCAGCTTGGGAACAGAGTACGAGCAGTACTTC
cdr3_aa: CASSLGTEYEQYF

d_call: NA
clone_size: NA
v_call: TRBV27
j_call: TRBJ2-3
cdr3_nt: TGTGCCAGCAGTTTACATCCTCGAGGTAGCACAGATACGCAGTATTTT
cdr3_aa: CASSLHPRGSTDTQYF

d_call: NA
clone_size: NA
v_call: TRBV2
j_call: TRBJ2-1
cdr3_nt: TGTGCCAGCAGTGAACACGGCGAGGATGAGCAGTTCTTC
cdr3_aa: CASSEHGEDEQFF

d_call: NA
clone_size: few
v_call: TRBV5-5
j_call: TRBJ1-3
cdr3_nt: TGTGCCAGCAGCACCGAGGTCTCTGGAAACACCATATATTTT
cdr3_aa: CASSTEVSGNTIYF

d_call: TRBD1
clone_size: NA
v_call: TRBV6-1
j_call: TRBJ1-6
cdr3_nt: TGTGCCAGCAGTGACCGACAGGGTACTACCTATAATTCACCCCTCCACTTT
cdr3_aa: CASSDRQGTTYNSPLHF

d_call: NA
clone_size: once
v_call: TRBV2
j_call: TRBJ2-7
cdr3_nt: TGTGCCAGCAATACTAGATCCTACGAGCAGTACTTC
cdr3_aa: CASNTRSYEQYF

d_call: NA
clone_size: NA
v_call: TRBV9
j_call: TRBJ2-7
cdr3_nt: TGTGCCAGCAGCGTATCAGGTGGATACGAGCAGTACTTC
cdr3_aa: CASSVSGGYEQYF

d_call: NA
clone_size: NA
v_call: TRBV7-2
j_call: TRBJ2-2
cdr3_nt: TGTGCCAGCAGCTCCCAGGTCCAGACCGGGGAGCTGTTTTTT
cdr3_aa: CASSSQVQTGELFF

d_call: TRBD2
clone_size: NA
v_call: TRBV28
j_call: TRBJ2-7
cdr3_nt: TGTGCCAGCAGTTTTAGACTAGCGGACTACGAGCAGTACTTC
cdr3_aa: CASSFRLADYEQYF

d_call: TRBD1
clone_size: once
v_call: TRBV5-1
j_call: TRBJ2-7
cdr3_nt: TGCGCCGGACTCATGACAGGGGGCTACTCCTACGAGCAGTACTTC
cdr3_aa: CAGLMTGGYSYEQYF

d_call: NA
clone_size: NA
v_call: TRBV2
j_call: TRBJ2-3
cdr3_nt: TGTGCCAGCAGTGAGGGGGGGGCCGGACTCACAGATACGCAGTATTTT
cdr3_aa: CASSEGGAGLTDTQYF